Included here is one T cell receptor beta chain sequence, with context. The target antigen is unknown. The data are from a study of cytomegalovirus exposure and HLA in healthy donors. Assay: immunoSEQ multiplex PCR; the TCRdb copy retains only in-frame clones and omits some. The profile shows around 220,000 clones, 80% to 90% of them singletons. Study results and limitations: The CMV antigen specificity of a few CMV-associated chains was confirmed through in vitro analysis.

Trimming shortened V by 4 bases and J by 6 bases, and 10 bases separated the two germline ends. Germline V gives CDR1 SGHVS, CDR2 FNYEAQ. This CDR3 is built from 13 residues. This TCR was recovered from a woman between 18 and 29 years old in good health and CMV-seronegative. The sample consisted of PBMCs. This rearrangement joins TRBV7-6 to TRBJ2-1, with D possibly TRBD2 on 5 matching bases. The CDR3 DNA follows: TGTGCCAGCAGCTCCGCGGGTATCAATGAGCAGTTCTTC. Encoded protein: CASSSAGINEQFF.